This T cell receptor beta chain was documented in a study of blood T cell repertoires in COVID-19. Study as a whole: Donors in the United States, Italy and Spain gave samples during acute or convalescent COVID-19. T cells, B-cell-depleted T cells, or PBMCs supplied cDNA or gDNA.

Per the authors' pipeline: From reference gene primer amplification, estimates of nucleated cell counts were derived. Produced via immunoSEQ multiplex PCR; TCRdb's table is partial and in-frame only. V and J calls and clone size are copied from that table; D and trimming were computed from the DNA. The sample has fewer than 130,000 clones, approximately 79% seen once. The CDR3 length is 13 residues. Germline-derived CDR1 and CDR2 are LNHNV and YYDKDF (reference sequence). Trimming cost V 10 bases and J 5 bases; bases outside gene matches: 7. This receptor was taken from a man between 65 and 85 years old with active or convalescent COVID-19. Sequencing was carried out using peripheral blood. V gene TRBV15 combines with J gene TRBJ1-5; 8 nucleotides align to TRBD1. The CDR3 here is CASSRGPDQPQHF. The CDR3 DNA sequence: TGTGCCAGTTCCAGGGGGCCCGATCAGCCCCAGCATTTT.